The text below deals with one T cell receptor beta chain. The sample belongs to a study of blood T cell repertoires in COVID-19. For the study at large: The United States, Italy and Spain supplied acute and convalescent COVID-19 samples. Nucleic acid was either cDNA or gDNA, and it came from T cells, B-cell-depleted T cells, or PBMCs.

The assay was immunoSEQ multiplex PCR, and TCRdb's table has in-frame clones only and misses some. In the table there are more than 200,000 clones, 70% to 90% of which are singletons. Trimming took 0 bases from V and 3 from J; bases not matched to a gene: 11. In germline, CDR1 is SGHTA, CDR2 FQGNSA. This CDR3 spans 18 amino acids. The receptor was derived from a woman in her sixties or seventies with active or convalescent COVID-19. This chain links TRBV7-2 with TRBJ2-3; 8 bases are a match to TRBD2. Input material: peripheral blood. The CDR3 coding sequence is TGTGCCAGCAGCTTAGCGAGGTATCGGGGGGGCCGAACAGATACGCAGTATTTT. Its protein product is CASSLARYRGGRTDTQYF.